One and the same sample provided the 17 T cell receptor beta chains below, sequenced in a study of blood T cell repertoires in COVID-19. Clones were read by immunoSEQ multiplex PCR, and TCRdb kept only the in-frame ones, dropping some. The sample shows fewer than 80,000 clones, 88% of them seen only once. The material sequenced was peripheral blood. The receptors derive from a human donor in a cohort sampled during active COVID-19.

The CDR3 region is CASSLAQGHEQYF. The DNA for the CDR3 is TGTGCCAGCAGTTTAGCACAGGGCCACGAGCAGTACTTC. The chain carries TRBV28 and TRBJ2-7; maybe TRBD1 (6 bases). This CDR3 region has 13 residues. Trimming stripped 2 bases from V and 5 bases from J, with 10 bases between. CDR1 and CDR2 (germline): MDHEN, SYDVKM.

Only one count was recorded for this clone. V usage is TRBV11-2 and J usage is TRBJ2-5; TRBD2 matches 13 bases. Losses at the gene ends were 0 bases for V and 1 base for J; bases not matched to a gene: 5. The CDR3 totals 18 residues. Germline CDR1 is SGHAT and CDR2 is FQNNGV. The CDR3 region is CASSLDWGTSGVQETQYF. In DNA form, the CDR3 reads TGTGCCAGCAGCTTAGATTGGGGGACTAGCGGGGTCCAAGAGACCCAGTACTTC.

The J gene is TRBJ2-2, the V gene TRBV6-2 or TRBV6-3; TRBD2 matches at 9 bases. J was trimmed by 6 bases and V by 5 bases; bases with no gene match: 13. The CDR3 has 17 residues. CDR1 is MNHEY, CDR2 SVGEGT, per germline. CDR3 protein: CASSPLILAGDPGELFF. CDR3 coding DNA: TGTGCCAGCAGTCCCTTGATCTTAGCGGGGGACCCCGGGGAGCTGTTTTTT.

V and J are TRBV3-1 (or the pseudogene TRBV3-2) and TRBJ1-1; 7 bases agree with TRBD1. V was clipped by 6 bases and J by 2 bases; unmatched bases: 6. This CDR3 region has 14 residues. The germline V gene encodes CDR1 LGHDT and CDR2 YNNKEL (reference sequence). CDR3 protein: CASRVEGANTEAFF. CDR3 nucleotide sequence: TGTGCCAGCAGGGTTGAGGGGGCTAACACTGAAGCTTTCTTT.

This clone was detected a few times. The chain uses TRBV4-2 and TRBJ2-3; 9 bases fit TRBD2. This CDR3 region has 18 residues. CDR1 is LGHNA and CDR2 is YNFKEQ in the germline V gene. Germline trimming cut 2 bases from V and 5 bases from J; bases unmatched to any gene: 14. This CDR3 is CASSQRGGASGAEDTQYF. In DNA, the CDR3 is TGTGCCAGCAGCCAACGGGGGGGGGCTAGCGGGGCGGAAGATACGCAGTATTTT.

The CDR3 sequence is CASSPTTGVRYGYTF. The CDR3 region has the DNA TGTGCCAGCAGCCCTACTACCGGGGTTCGCTATGGCTACACCTTC. V usage is TRBV11-2 and J usage is TRBJ1-2; D remains ambiguous. This CDR3 is built from 15 residues. Trimming took off 5 bases at V and 4 bases at J, with 17 bases between the two ends. Germline V gene sequence: CDR1 SGHAT, CDR2 FQNNGV. The variable domain in full, completed from reference TRBV11-2 and TRBJ1-2, reads EAGVAQSPRYKIIEKRQSVAFWCNPISGHATLYWYQQILGQGPKLLIQFQNNGVVDDSQLPKDRFSAERLKGVDSTLKIQPAKLEDSAVYLCASSPTTGVRYGYTFGSGTRLTVV.

This clone was observed a single time. The rearrangement uses TRBV18 and TRBJ2-5; tentative D call: TRBD2 (6 bases). Germline CDR1 reads KGHSH; CDR2 reads LQKENI. CDR3 length: 14 residues. Trimming pared 1 base from V and 5 bases from J, leaving 11 bases between. The CDR3 protein is CASSPQTSRETQYF. Here the CDR3 DNA reads TGTGCCAGCTCACCACAGACTAGTAGGGAGACCCAGTACTTC. The complete variable domain, with remaining parts taken from reference TRBV18 and TRBJ2-5, reads NAGVMQNPRHLVRRRGQEARLRCSPMKGHSHVYWYRQLPEEGLKFMVYLQKENIIDESGMPKERFSAEFPKEGPSILRIQQVVRGDSAAYFCASSPQTSRETQYFGPGTRLLVL.

The count of this clone is one. The J gene is TRBJ2-1, the V gene TRBV5-1; 7 bases are shared with TRBD1. Germline V gene lookup returns CDR1 SGHRS and CDR2 YFSETQ. There are 15 residues in the CDR3. V lost 3 bases to trimming and J lost 2 bases; unmatched junction nucleotides: 5. The CDR3, as DNA: TGCGCCAGCAGCTCAACCGGGACAGCCTACAATGAGCAGTTCTTC. As protein: CASSSTGTAYNEQFF.

J is TRBJ1-5 and V is TRBV3-1 (or the pseudogene TRBV3-2); D is unclear. Per germline, CDR1 LGHDT and CDR2 YNNKEL (reference sequence). V was clipped by 2 bases and J by 3 bases, with 11 bases between them. The CDR3 extends over 15 amino acids. The CDR3 sequence is CASSQTWGANQPQHF. The CDR3 coding sequence is TGTGCCAGCAGCCAAACTTGGGGAGCCAATCAGCCCCAGCATTTT.

The V call is TRBV3-1 (or the pseudogene TRBV3-2), the J call TRBJ2-4; TRBD1 matches 8 bases. The CDR3 loop spans 15 amino acids. In germline, CDR1 is LGHDT, CDR2 YNNKEL (reference sequence). The V segment lost 2 bases and the J segment 2 bases; nucleotides outside the gene matches: 2. The CDR3 coding sequence is TGTGCCAGCAGCCAAACAGGGGGATCCAAAAACATTCAGTACTTC. It encodes CASSQTGGSKNIQYF.

The rearrangement joins TRBV19 to TRBJ2-2, with a possible D match to TRBD1 (6 bases). Germline V gene data show CDR1 as LNHDA and CDR2 as SQIVND (reference sequence). CDR3 length equals 15 residues. V was cut by 7 bases and J by 6 bases, with 18 bases left in between. For the CDR3, the DNA is TGTGCCAGTACCCCAGGGGCCCGGGGCGCCGGGGAGCTGTTTTTT. Protein sequence: CASTPGARGAGELFF.

This clone was seen once. The chain links TRBV5-4 to TRBJ2-1, with 11 bases that match TRBD2. Germline V gene data show CDR1 as SGHNT and CDR2 as YYREEE (reference sequence). The CDR3 has 17 amino acids. V shed 4 bases and J 6 bases; nucleotides not matched to a gene: 12. CDR3 in amino acids: CASSPGATSGNLNEQFF. CDR3 nucleotides: TGTGCCAGCAGCCCTGGGGCGACTAGCGGGAACCTCAATGAGCAGTTCTTC.

The V call is TRBV10-1, the J call TRBJ2-7, with 8 bases fitting TRBD1. Unmatched junction bases numbered 10, after V lost 6 bases and J lost 0 bases. The CDR3 extends over 16 amino acids. Germline CDR1 reads WNHNN; CDR2 reads SYGVQD (reference sequence). CDR3 nucleotide sequence: TGCGCCAGCAGGGGGGGACAGGCCTTAAGCTCCTACGAGCAGTACTTC. Translating gives CASRGGQALSSYEQYF.

The CDR3 loop reads CATSREYETSGSTGELFF. CDR3 nucleotide sequence: TGTGCCACCAGCAGAGAATATGAGACTAGCGGCTCCACCGGGGAGCTGTTTTTT. This chain links TRBV15 with TRBJ2-2; 9 bases align to TRBD2. Germline lookup yields CDR1 LNHNV and CDR2 YYDKDF (reference sequence). The CDR3 is made up of 18 amino acids. V lost 0 bases, J lost 4 bases, and 9 bases stayed unmatched.

The CDR3 DNA reads TGCGCCAGCAGTGATAGCGGGAGGGCCCACAATGAGCAGTTCTTC. It specifies CASSDSGRAHNEQFF. The V gene is TRBV10-1, the J gene TRBJ2-1; 11 nucleotides agree with TRBD2. V dropped 3 bases and J dropped 5; count of bases not matched to a gene: 3. Germline CDR1 and CDR2: WNHNN and SYGVQD (reference sequence). The CDR3 loop spans 15 amino acids.

The chain uses TRBV7-2 and TRBJ2-2; 7 positions match TRBD2. CDR3 length: 16 residues. CDR1 is SGHTA, CDR2 FQGNSA, per germline. Trimming took 3 bases from V and 1 from J; bases not matched to a gene: 5. The CDR3 DNA follows: TGTGCCAGCAGCTTGGTGTCTAGCGGGAACACCGGGGAGCTGTTTTTT. It is translated as CASSLVSSGNTGELFF.

The genes are TRBV27 and TRBJ1-2, with D unresolved. Germline assignment: CDR1 MNHEY and CDR2 SMNVEV (reference sequence). The germline V and J ends were trimmed by 1 base and 4 bases, with 7 bases remaining between them. The CDR3 is 13 residues long. CDR3 DNA: TGTGCCAGCAGTTTATTAGGGAGCTATGGCTACACCTTC. It codes for CASSLLGSYGYTF.